This TCR beta chain was captured by sequencing in a study of shared clonotypes between healthy human individuals. None of the donors, who were healthy HIV-negative adults, had recently had acute infections or vaccinations. TCRdb keeps only in-frame clones here, not all; method: immunoSEQ multiplex PCR. The sample lists roughly 640,000 clones, more than 95% occurring once. Looked up from germline, CDR1 is MDHEN and CDR2 is SYDVKM. The CDR3 consists of 15 residues. V was shortened by 6 bases and J by 7 bases, with 19 bases between the two germline ends. The V gene is TRBV28, the J gene TRBJ1-5, with a tentative D call TRBD1 (6 bases). The sequence was collected from a woman aged 25 to 39 in good health. Source material: naive CD4+ T cells sorted from blood. Subset: CD45RA+ positively selected. This chain's CDR3 is CASSYVRTGTQPQHF. The DNA of the CDR3 is TGTGCCAGCAGCTATGTCAGAACAGGGACCCAGCCCCAGCATTTT.